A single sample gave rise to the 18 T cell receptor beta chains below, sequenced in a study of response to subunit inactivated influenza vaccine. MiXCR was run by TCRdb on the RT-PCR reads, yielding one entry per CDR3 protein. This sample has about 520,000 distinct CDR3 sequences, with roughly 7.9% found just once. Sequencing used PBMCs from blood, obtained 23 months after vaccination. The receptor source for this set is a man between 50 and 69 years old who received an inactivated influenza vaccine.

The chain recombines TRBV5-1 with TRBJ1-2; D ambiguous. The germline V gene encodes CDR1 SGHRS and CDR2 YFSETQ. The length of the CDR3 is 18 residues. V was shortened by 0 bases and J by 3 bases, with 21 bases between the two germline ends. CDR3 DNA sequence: TGCGCCAGCAGCTTGGGAGGCGGGTCGAATATTCGGGACTATGGCTACACCTTC. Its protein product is CASSLGGGSNIRDYGYTF.

The CDR3 region is CASSVLGQGNNEQFF. CDR3 DNA: TGTGCCAGCAGCGTACTAGGACAGGGTAACAATGAGCAGTTCTTC. The V gene is TRBV9, the J gene TRBJ2-1; TRBD1 agrees at 8 bases. The CDR3 sequence is 15 residues long. Losses at the gene ends were 1 base for V and 5 bases for J; bases not matched to a gene: 5. CDR1 is SGDLS and CDR2 is YYNGEE in the germline V gene.

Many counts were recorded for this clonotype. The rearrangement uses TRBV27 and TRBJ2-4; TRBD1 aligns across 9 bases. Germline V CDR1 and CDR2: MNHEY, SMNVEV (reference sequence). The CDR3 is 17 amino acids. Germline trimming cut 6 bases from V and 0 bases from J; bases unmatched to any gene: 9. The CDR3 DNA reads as TGTGCCAGCAGCAGTACCGGGACAGGGTTAGCCAAAAACATTCAGTACTTC. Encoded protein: CASSSTGTGLAKNIQYF.

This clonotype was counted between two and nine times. The CDR3 DNA sequence: TGTGCCATCAGTGTGAGACAGGGGCCCTCTGATGGCTACACCTTC. Protein: CAISVRQGPSDGYTF. This sequence joins TRBV10-3 and TRBJ1-2, with 8 positions matching TRBD1. The CDR3 length is 15 residues. The V gene end was trimmed by 4 bases and the J gene end by 6 bases; junction bases not matched to a gene: 10. Germline CDR1 and CDR2: ENHRY and SYGVKD.

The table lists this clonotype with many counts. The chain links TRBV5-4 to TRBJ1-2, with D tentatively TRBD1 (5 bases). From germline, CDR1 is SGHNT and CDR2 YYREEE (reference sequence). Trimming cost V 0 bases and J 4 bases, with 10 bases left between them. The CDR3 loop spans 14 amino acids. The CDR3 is CASSLEGDGYGYTF. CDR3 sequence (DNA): TGTGCCAGCAGCTTGGAAGGGGACGGCTATGGCTACACCTTC.

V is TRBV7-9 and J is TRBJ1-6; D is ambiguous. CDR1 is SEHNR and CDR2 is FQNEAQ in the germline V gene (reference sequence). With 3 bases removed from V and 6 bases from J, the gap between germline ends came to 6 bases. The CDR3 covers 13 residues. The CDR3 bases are TGTGCCAGCAGCTTTACAGTTAATTCACCCCTCCACTTT. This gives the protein CASSFTVNSPLHF.

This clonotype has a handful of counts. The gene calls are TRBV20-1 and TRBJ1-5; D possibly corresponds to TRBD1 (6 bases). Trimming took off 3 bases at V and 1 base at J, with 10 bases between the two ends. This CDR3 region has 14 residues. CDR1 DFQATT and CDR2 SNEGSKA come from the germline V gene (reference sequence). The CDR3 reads CSASIGQSNQPQHF. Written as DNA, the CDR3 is TGCAGTGCTAGTATTGGACAGAGCAATCAGCCCCAGCATTTT.

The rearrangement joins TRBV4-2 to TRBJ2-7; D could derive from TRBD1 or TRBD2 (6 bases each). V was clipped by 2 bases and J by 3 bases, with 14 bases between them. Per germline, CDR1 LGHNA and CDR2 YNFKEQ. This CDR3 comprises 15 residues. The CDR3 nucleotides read TGTGCCAGCAGCCAAAGAAGGGGGGCATTCTACGAGCAGTACTTC. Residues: CASSQRRGAFYEQYF.

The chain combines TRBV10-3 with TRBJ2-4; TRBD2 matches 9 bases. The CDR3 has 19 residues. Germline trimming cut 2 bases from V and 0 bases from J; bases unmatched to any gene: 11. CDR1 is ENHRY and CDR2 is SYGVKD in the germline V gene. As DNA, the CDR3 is TGTGCCATCAGTGAGGCCCGGATACTAGCGGGTGGAGCCAAAAACATTCAGTACTTC. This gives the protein CAISEARILAGGAKNIQYF.

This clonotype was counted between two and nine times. CDR3 nucleotide sequence: TGTGCCAGCAGTGGACTAGCGGGAGGGTCCTACGAGCAGTACTTC. Translated, it gives CASSGLAGGSYEQYF. V and J are TRBV2 and TRBJ2-7, with 14 bases aligning to TRBD2. The V gene's germline CDR1 is SNHLY and CDR2 FYNNEI. The CDR3 loop spans 15 amino acids. Unmatched junction bases numbered 0, after V lost 4 bases and J lost 1 base.

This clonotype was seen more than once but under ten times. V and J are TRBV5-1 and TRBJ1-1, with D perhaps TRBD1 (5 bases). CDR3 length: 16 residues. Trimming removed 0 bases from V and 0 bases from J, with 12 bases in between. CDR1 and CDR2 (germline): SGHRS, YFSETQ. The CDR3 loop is CASSLGWTPLNTEAFF. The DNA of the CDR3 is TGCGCCAGCAGCTTGGGTTGGACACCCCTGAACACTGAAGCTTTCTTT.

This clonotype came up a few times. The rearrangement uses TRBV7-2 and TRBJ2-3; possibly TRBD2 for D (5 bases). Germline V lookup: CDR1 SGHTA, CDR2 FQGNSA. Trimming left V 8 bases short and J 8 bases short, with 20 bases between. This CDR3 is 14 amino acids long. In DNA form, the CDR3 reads TGTGCCAGCGCCCAGTTTCCGGGGATGGGTACGCAGTATTTT. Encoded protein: CASAQFPGMGTQYF.

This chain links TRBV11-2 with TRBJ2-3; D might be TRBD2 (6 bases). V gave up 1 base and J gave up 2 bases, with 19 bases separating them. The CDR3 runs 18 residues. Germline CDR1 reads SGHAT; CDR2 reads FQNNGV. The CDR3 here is CASSLGAIGRGSTDTQYF. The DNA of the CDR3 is TGTGCCAGCAGCTTAGGGGCTATAGGGCGGGGATCCACAGATACGCAGTATTTT.

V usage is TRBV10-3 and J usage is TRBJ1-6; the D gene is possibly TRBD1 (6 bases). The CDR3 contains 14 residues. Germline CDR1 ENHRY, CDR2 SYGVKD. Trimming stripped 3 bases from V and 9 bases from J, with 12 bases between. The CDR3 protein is CAISDGQGFSPLHF. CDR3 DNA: TGTGCCATCAGTGACGGGCAGGGGTTTTCACCCCTCCACTTT.

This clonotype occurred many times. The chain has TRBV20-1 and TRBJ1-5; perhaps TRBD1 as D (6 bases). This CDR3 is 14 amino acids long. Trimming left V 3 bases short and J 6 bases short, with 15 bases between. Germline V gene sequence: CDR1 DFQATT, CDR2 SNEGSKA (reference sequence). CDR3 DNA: TGCAGTGCTAGTCCCCGGGGGGCCGGTCAGCCCCAGCATTTT. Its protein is CSASPRGAGQPQHF.

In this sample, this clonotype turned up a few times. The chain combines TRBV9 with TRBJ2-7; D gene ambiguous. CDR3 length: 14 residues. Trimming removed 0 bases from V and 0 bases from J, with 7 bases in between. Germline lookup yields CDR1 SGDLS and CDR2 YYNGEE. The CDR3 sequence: CASSVGSSSYEQYF. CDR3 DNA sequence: TGTGCCAGCAGCGTAGGATCTAGCTCCTACGAGCAGTACTTC. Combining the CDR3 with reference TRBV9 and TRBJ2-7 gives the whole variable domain DSGVTQTPKHLITATGQRVTLRCSPRSGDLSVYWYQQSLDQGLQFLIQYYNGEERAKGNILERFSAQQFPDLHSELNLSSLELGDSALYFCASSVGSSSYEQYFGPGTRLTVT.

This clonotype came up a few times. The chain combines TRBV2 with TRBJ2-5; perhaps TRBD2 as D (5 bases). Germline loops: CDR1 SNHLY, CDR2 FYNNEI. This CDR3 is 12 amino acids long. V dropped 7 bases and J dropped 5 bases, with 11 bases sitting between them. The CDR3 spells CASKAGGETQYF. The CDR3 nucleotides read TGTGCCAGCAAAGCCGGCGGGGAGACCCAGTACTTC. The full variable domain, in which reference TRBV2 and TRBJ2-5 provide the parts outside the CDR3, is EPEVTQTPSHQVTQMGQEVILRCVPISNHLYFYWYRQILGQKVEFLVSFYNNEISEKSEIFDDQFSVERPDGSNFTLKIRSTKLEDSAMYFCASKAGGETQYFGPGTRLLVL.

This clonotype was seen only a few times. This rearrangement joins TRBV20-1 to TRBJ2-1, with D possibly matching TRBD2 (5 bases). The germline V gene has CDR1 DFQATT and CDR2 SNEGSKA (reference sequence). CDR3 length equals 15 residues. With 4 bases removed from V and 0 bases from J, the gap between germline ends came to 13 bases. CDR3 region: CSATGPGSSYNEQFF. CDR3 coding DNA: TGCAGTGCTACTGGGCCGGGAAGCTCCTACAATGAGCAGTTCTTC.